This TCR beta chain was profiled in a study of T cells in localized non-small cell lung cancer. Study-level points and caveats: Longer overall survival was associated with a higher density of T cells in the blood. Uninvolved adjacent lung had more T cell clonality than any other tissue, topping tumor. Appearance in adjacent lung was seen for a median approximately 58 of the top 100 tumor clones.

TCRdb keeps only in-frame clones here, not all; method: immunoSEQ multiplex PCR. The sample lists roughly 21,000 clones, roughly 90% occurring once. The V and J ends lost 4 bases and 5 bases respectively, with 8 bases between them. The CDR3 sequence is 12 residues long. CDR1 and CDR2 from the germline V gene are SQVTM and ANQGSEA. About this clone: Its cognate antigen is unknown.

The receptor's source is a male donor aged 60 or older with stage II lung adenocarcinoma. V gene TRBV29-1 combines with J gene TRBJ1-4; no firm D call. The sample consisted of peripheral blood mononuclear cells, taken before any cancer treatment. The CDR3 sequence is CSVGRPNEKLFF. The CDR3 DNA sequence: TGCAGCGTTGGTCGGCCGAATGAAAAACTGTTTTTT.